This T cell receptor (beta chain) was obtained from a study of T cells in women clearing cervical HPV infection. Regarding this clone: Its antigen is still unknown. The CDR3 end is not reached by the read, which stops 3 residues before it; the germline J gene fills it in.

Study findings and constraints: Cases carried less TRBV6-7 than controls: approximately 0.1% versus 0.16%. Timing of associations relative to infection is unclear; T-cell subsets were not isolated.

Measured with immunoSEQ multiplex PCR; TCRdb has only the in-frame clones, and not every one. This sample's table has 23,000 or so clones. In germline, CDR1 is SGHTA, CDR2 FQGNSA. The CDR3 totals 15 residues. V lost 2 bases to trimming and J lost 4 bases, with 12 bases between them. The material sequenced was blood buffy coat. The TCR originated in a woman between 18 and 75 years old with a cervical HPV16 infection that either progressed to CIN3+ or cleared (not recorded which). The chain couples TRBV7-2 to TRBJ1-5, with D perhaps TRBD1 (5 bases). CDR3 region: CASSLSRAANQPQHF. CDR3 DNA, as far as it was read: TGTGCCAGCAGCTTAAGCAGGGCTGCAAATCAGCCC.